The clone carrying this T cell receptor (beta chain) is categorized as medium-sized. The germline V gene has CDR1 SGHVS and CDR2 FNYEAQ. This CDR3 spans 16 amino acids. The V gene end was trimmed by 5 bases and the J gene end by 4 bases; junction bases not matched to a gene: 14. These data come from a study of T-cell memory formation after mild COVID-19. TCRdb reanalysed the 5' RACE reads using MiXCR and keeps one entry per CDR3 protein. The repertoire includes more than 25,000 distinct CDR3 sequences, less than 7.5% of them detected once, and roughly 13% sits in the top ten. Sequenced input: PBMCs or a T cell subset sorted from them (not recorded which). This receptor was taken from an adult woman who had mild COVID-19 (a few samples of this study predate the infection). Cell type and time point are not known. The gene calls are TRBV7-6 and TRBJ2-7; 7 bases line up with TRBD1. The CDR3 bases are TGTGCCAGCAGCACCGGACAGGACAATTCCCCGTACGAGCAGTACTTC. The encoded protein is CASSTGQDNSPYEQYF.